This is a list of T cell receptor beta chains from one sample in a study of blood T cell repertoires in COVID-19. Produced via immunoSEQ multiplex PCR; TCRdb's table is partial and in-frame only. The profile shows about 30,000 clones, roughly nine tenths of them singletons. Sequencing input: peripheral blood. The source of these receptors is a human donor with active COVID-19. The donor label of this sample is uncertain. CDR3s include the opening cysteine and the closing phenylalanine or tryptophan. Each record gives: J gene, D gene, clone size, V gene, CDR3 protein, CDR3 DNA. A D gene is named only where the DNA matches it firmly. Some rows have no size entry. The others give once, few or many, or a class for an expanded clone.

J gene: TRBJ1-1
D gene: -
clone size: -
V gene: TRBV3-1/TRBV3-2
CDR3 protein: CASSIPGLGYTEAFF
CDR3 DNA: TGTGCCAGCAGCATACCAGGGCTGGGTTACACTGAAGCTTTCTTT

J gene: TRBJ1-5
D gene: TRBD1
clone size: -
V gene: TRBV6-5
CDR3 protein: CASRGQGGNQPQHF
CDR3 DNA: TGTGCCAGCAGGGGACAGGGGGGCAATCAGCCCCAGCATTTT

J gene: TRBJ2-7
D gene: TRBD2
clone size: -
V gene: TRBV6-1
CDR3 protein: CASISGEISYEQYF
CDR3 DNA: TGTGCCAGCATCAGCGGGGAAATCTCCTACGAGCAGTACTTC

J gene: TRBJ2-1
D gene: TRBD2
clone size: -
V gene: TRBV7-3
CDR3 protein: CASSRLGSMGGSRYNEQFF
CDR3 DNA: TGTGCCAGCAGCCGTTTGGGGTCCATGGGCGGGAGTAGGTACAATGAGCAGTTCTTC

J gene: TRBJ1-2
D gene: TRBD1
clone size: -
V gene: TRBV6-5
CDR3 protein: CAGPKTGGLGGYTF
CDR3 DNA: TGTGCCGGTCCGAAGACAGGGGGATTAGGGGGCTACACCTTC

J gene: TRBJ2-3
D gene: -
clone size: -
V gene: TRBV18
CDR3 protein: CASSVAISYDTQYF
CDR3 DNA: TGTGCCAGCTCGGTAGCGATATCATACGATACGCAGTATTTT

J gene: TRBJ2-7
D gene: -
clone size: -
V gene: TRBV5-1
CDR3 protein: CASSLEQGSYEQYF
CDR3 DNA: TGCGCCAGCAGCTTGGAACAGGGAAGCTACGAGCAGTACTTC

J gene: TRBJ2-1
D gene: TRBD1
clone size: -
V gene: TRBV7-3
CDR3 protein: CASSFGTGRGEQFF
CDR3 DNA: TGTGCCAGCAGCTTCGGGACAGGCAGGGGTGAGCAGTTCTTC

J gene: TRBJ2-7
D gene: TRBD1
clone size: -
V gene: TRBV5-4
CDR3 protein: CASSRQGSNYEQYF
CDR3 DNA: TGTGCCAGCAGCCGACAGGGTTCGAACTACGAGCAGTACTTC

J gene: TRBJ1-6
D gene: -
clone size: -
V gene: TRBV6-1
CDR3 protein: CASSEARHRDDSPLHF
CDR3 DNA: TGTGCCAGCAGTGAAGCTCGGCACAGGGATGATTCACCCCTCCACTTT

J gene: TRBJ1-1
D gene: TRBD1
clone size: -
V gene: TRBV10-3
CDR3 protein: CATTGDTEAFF
CDR3 DNA: TGTGCAACTACAGGGGACACTGAAGCTTTCTTT

J gene: TRBJ2-1
D gene: -
clone size: -
V gene: TRBV7-9
CDR3 protein: CASSLEERTFEQFF
CDR3 DNA: TGTGCCAGCAGCTTAGAAGAGAGGACATTTGAGCAGTTCTTC

J gene: TRBJ1-2
D gene: -
clone size: -
V gene: TRBV6-2/TRBV6-3
CDR3 protein: CASSPLAGVVNGYTF
CDR3 DNA: TGTGCCAGCAGTCCCCTCGCAGGGGTTGTGAATGGCTACACCTTC

J gene: TRBJ2-2
D gene: TRBD2
clone size: -
V gene: TRBV13
CDR3 protein: CASRMSGRGTGELFF
CDR3 DNA: TGTGCCAGCAGGATGAGCGGGAGGGGGACCGGGGAGCTGTTTTTT

J gene: TRBJ1-5
D gene: TRBD1
clone size: -
V gene: TRBV6-2/TRBV6-3
CDR3 protein: CASSYLRTGPNQPQHF
CDR3 DNA: TGTGCCAGCAGTTACCTCCGGACAGGGCCCAATCAGCCCCAGCATTTT

J gene: TRBJ1-5
D gene: -
clone size: -
V gene: TRBV27
CDR3 protein: CASSLQGRGGNQPQHF
CDR3 DNA: TGTGCCAGCAGTTTACAAGGGAGGGGTGGCAATCAGCCCCAGCATTTT

J gene: TRBJ2-3
D gene: -
clone size: -
V gene: TRBV11-3
CDR3 protein: CASSLQGHTDTQYF
CDR3 DNA: TGTGCCAGCAGCTTACAGGGACACACAGATACGCAGTATTTT

J gene: TRBJ2-7
D gene: -
clone size: few
V gene: TRBV5-5
CDR3 protein: CASSSLQGSYEQYF
CDR3 DNA: TGTGCCAGCAGCTCCCTACAGGGCTCCTACGAGCAGTACTTC

J gene: TRBJ2-7
D gene: TRBD2
clone size: -
V gene: TRBV28
CDR3 protein: CASSIFTSGRADEQYF
CDR3 DNA: TGTGCCAGCAGTATTTTTACTAGCGGGAGGGCTGACGAGCAGTACTTC

J gene: TRBJ1-1
D gene: -
clone size: -
V gene: TRBV2
CDR3 protein: CASLRGANTEAFF
CDR3 DNA: TGTGCCAGCCTCAGGGGCGCTAACACTGAAGCTTTCTTT

J gene: TRBJ2-7
D gene: -
clone size: -
V gene: TRBV18
CDR3 protein: CASSPAVGDEQYF
CDR3 DNA: TGTGCCAGCTCACCGGCCGTCGGGGACGAGCAGTACTTC

J gene: TRBJ1-4
D gene: -
clone size: once
V gene: TRBV6-5
CDR3 protein: CASRRQEVNEKLFF
CDR3 DNA: TGTGCCAGCAGAAGACAGGAGGTTAATGAAAAACTGTTTTTT

J gene: TRBJ1-1
D gene: -
clone size: few
V gene: TRBV2
CDR3 protein: CASTVYGNTEAFF
CDR3 DNA: TGTGCCAGCACAGTTTATGGGAACACTGAAGCTTTCTTT

J gene: TRBJ2-2
D gene: -
clone size: -
V gene: TRBV7-3
CDR3 protein: CASSPHDTAPNTGELFF
CDR3 DNA: TGTGCCAGCAGCCCGCATGACACCGCTCCGAACACCGGGGAGCTGTTTTTT

J gene: TRBJ2-3
D gene: -
clone size: -
V gene: TRBV5-4
CDR3 protein: CASSSSGSTDTQYF
CDR3 DNA: TGTGCCAGCAGCTCGAGCGGGAGCACAGATACGCAGTATTTT

J gene: TRBJ2-5
D gene: -
clone size: -
V gene: TRBV5-8
CDR3 protein: CASSLVSVIQETQYF
CDR3 DNA: TGTGCCAGCAGCTTGGTCTCCGTTATTCAAGAGACCCAGTACTTC

J gene: TRBJ2-1
D gene: -
clone size: -
V gene: TRBV2
CDR3 protein: CASSPPEGPHYNEQFF
CDR3 DNA: TGTGCCAGCAGTCCCCCGGAGGGACCACACTACAATGAGCAGTTCTTC

J gene: TRBJ2-3
D gene: TRBD2
clone size: -
V gene: TRBV11-3
CDR3 protein: CASSTWTSGMSDTQYF
CDR3 DNA: TGTGCCAGCAGCACGTGGACTAGCGGGATGTCAGATACGCAGTATTTT

J gene: TRBJ2-5
D gene: TRBD2
clone size: -
V gene: TRBV3-1/TRBV3-2
CDR3 protein: CASSPGTSGRAEETQYF
CDR3 DNA: TGTGCCAGCAGCCCTGGGACTAGCGGGAGGGCCGAGGAGACCCAGTACTTC

J gene: TRBJ2-5
D gene: -
clone size: -
V gene: TRBV6-5
CDR3 protein: CASRRQTQETQYF
CDR3 DNA: TGTGCCAGCAGGAGACAGACCCAAGAGACCCAGTACTTC

J gene: TRBJ1-5
D gene: -
clone size: -
V gene: TRBV2
CDR3 protein: CASNRGNQPQHF
CDR3 DNA: TGTGCCAGCAATAGAGGAAATCAGCCCCAGCATTTT

J gene: TRBJ2-7
D gene: -
clone size: -
V gene: TRBV7-6
CDR3 protein: CASSKGIPGAPTEQYF
CDR3 DNA: TGTGCCAGCAGCAAAGGGATTCCAGGGGCCCCGACCGAGCAGTACTTC

J gene: TRBJ2-3
D gene: -
clone size: -
V gene: TRBV12-1
CDR3 protein: CASSSRTSGRSADTQYF
CDR3 DNA: TGTGCCAGCAGCTCACGGACTAGCGGGAGATCTGCAGATACGCAGTATTTT

J gene: TRBJ1-5
D gene: -
clone size: once
V gene: TRBV5-1
CDR3 protein: CASRTRPGGNQPQHF
CDR3 DNA: TGCGCCAGCAGGACCCGTCCGGGGGGCAATCAGCCCCAGCATTTT

J gene: TRBJ1-3
D gene: TRBD1
clone size: once
V gene: TRBV25-1
CDR3 protein: CASSGSTGASGNTIYF
CDR3 DNA: TGTGCCAGCAGTGGGTCGACAGGGGCATCTGGAAACACCATATATTTT

J gene: TRBJ2-5
D gene: TRBD2
clone size: -
V gene: TRBV13
CDR3 protein: CASSFKRGQETQYF
CDR3 DNA: TGTGCCAGCAGCTTCAAGCGGGGCCAAGAGACCCAGTACTTC

J gene: TRBJ2-1
D gene: TRBD2
clone size: few
V gene: TRBV9
CDR3 protein: CASSAKLARSYNEQFF
CDR3 DNA: TGTGCCAGCAGCGCCAAACTAGCGCGATCCTACAATGAGCAGTTCTTC

J gene: TRBJ1-3
D gene: TRBD1
clone size: -
V gene: TRBV6-5
CDR3 protein: CASSYFQGASGNTIYF
CDR3 DNA: TGTGCCAGCAGTTACTTCCAGGGGGCCTCTGGAAACACCATATATTTT

J gene: TRBJ2-3
D gene: -
clone size: -
V gene: TRBV5-1
CDR3 protein: CASSPTGSFHGTDTQYF
CDR3 DNA: TGCGCCAGCAGCCCGACAGGTTCTTTCCATGGCACAGATACGCAGTATTTT

J gene: TRBJ1-3
D gene: TRBD1
clone size: -
V gene: TRBV5-1
CDR3 protein: CASSQGDFSGNTIYF
CDR3 DNA: TGCGCCAGCAGCCAGGGGGATTTCTCTGGAAACACCATATATTTT

J gene: TRBJ2-5
D gene: TRBD2
clone size: -
V gene: TRBV29-1
CDR3 protein: CSVVLAGEGETQYF
CDR3 DNA: TGCAGCGTTGTACTAGCGGGAGAAGGAGAGACCCAGTACTTC

J gene: TRBJ2-7
D gene: -
clone size: -
V gene: TRBV3-1/TRBV3-2
CDR3 protein: CASSPRRQAGSYEQYF
CDR3 DNA: TGTGCCAGCAGCCCCCGTCGACAGGCCGGGTCCTACGAGCAGTACTTC

J gene: TRBJ1-2
D gene: -
clone size: -
V gene: TRBV3-1/TRBV3-2
CDR3 protein: CASSQVRAGGYTF
CDR3 DNA: TGTGCCAGCAGCCAAGTAAGGGCGGGCGGCTACACCTTC

J gene: TRBJ2-5
D gene: TRBD2
clone size: -
V gene: TRBV9
CDR3 protein: CASSVGTSGSWETQYF
CDR3 DNA: TGTGCCAGCAGCGTAGGGACTAGCGGGAGTTGGGAGACCCAGTACTTC